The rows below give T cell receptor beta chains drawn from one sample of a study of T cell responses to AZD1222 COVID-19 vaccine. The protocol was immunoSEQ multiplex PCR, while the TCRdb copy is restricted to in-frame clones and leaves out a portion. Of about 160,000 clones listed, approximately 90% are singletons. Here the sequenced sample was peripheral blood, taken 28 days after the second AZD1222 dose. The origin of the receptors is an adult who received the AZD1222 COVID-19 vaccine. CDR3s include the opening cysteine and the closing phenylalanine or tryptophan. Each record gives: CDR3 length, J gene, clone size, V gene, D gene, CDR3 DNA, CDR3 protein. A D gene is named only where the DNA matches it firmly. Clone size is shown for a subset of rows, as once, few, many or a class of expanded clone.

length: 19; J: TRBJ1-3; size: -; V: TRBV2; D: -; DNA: TGTGCCAGCAGTGTACTTGGGACGACGGGCCGGAGCCCTGGAAACACCATATATTTT; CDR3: CASSVLGTTGRSPGNTIYF
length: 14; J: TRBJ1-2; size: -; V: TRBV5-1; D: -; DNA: TGCGCCAGCAGCTCCGATTGGGGGGGCTATGGCTACACCTTC; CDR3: CASSSDWGGYGYTF
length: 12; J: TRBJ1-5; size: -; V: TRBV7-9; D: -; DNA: TGTGCCAGCAGCTCAGGGAGGCAGCCCCAGCATTTT; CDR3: CASSSGRQPQHF
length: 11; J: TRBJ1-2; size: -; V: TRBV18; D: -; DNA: TGTGCCAGCCGCCTCTTCTATGGCTACACCTTC; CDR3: CASRLFYGYTF
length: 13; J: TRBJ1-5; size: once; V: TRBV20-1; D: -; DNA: TGCAGTGCTAGTCCGGGGATCAATCAGCCCCAGCATTTT; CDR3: CSASPGINQPQHF
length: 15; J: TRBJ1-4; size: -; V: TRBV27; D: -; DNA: TGTGCCAGCAGCCCCTCCCGGTCTATGACTGAAAAACTGTTTTTT; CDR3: CASSPSRSMTEKLFF
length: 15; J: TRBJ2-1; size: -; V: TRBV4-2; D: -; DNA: TGTGCCAGCAGAACCGGGACCGGAACCTACAATGAGCAGTTCTTC; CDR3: CASRTGTGTYNEQFF
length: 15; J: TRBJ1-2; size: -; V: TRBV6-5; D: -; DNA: TGTGCCAGCAGTTCCGCCCTTTCGGGCGGCAGTGGCTACACCTTC; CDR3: CASSSALSGGSGYTF
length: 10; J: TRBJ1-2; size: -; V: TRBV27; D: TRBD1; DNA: TGTGCCAGCAGTAATAAGGGGACAGCCTTC; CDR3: CASSNKGTAF
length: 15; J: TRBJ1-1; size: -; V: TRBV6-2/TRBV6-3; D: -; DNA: TGTGCCAGCAGTTACTCGATAGGGGGACACCTTGAAGCTTTCTTT; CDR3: CASSYSIGGHLEAFF
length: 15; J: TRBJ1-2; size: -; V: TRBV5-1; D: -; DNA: TGCGCCAGCAGCCAAGACAGCATGGGGAACTATGGCTACACCTTC; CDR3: CASSQDSMGNYGYTF
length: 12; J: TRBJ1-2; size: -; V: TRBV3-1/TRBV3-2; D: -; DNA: TGTGCCAGCAGCAACGTCCGCTATGGCTACACCTTC; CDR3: CASSNVRYGYTF
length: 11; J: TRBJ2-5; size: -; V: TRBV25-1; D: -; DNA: TGTGCCAGCAGTGGCAGGGAAACCCAGTACTTC; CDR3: CASSGRETQYF
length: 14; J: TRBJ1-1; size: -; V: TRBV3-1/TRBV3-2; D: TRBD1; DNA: TGTGCCAGCAGCTATTTAGGGGGCTCCACTGAAGCTTTCTTT; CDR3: CASSYLGGSTEAFF
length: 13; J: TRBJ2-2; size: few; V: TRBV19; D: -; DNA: TGTGCCAGTACTTGGGTTTTCACCGGGGAGCTGTTTTTT; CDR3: CASTWVFTGELFF